The rows below give T cell receptor beta chains drawn from one sample of a study of cytomegalovirus exposure and HLA in healthy donors. Produced via immunoSEQ multiplex PCR; TCRdb's table is partial and in-frame only. The sample includes 100,000 to 150,000 clones, more than 80% seen only once; the top ten take over 4.5%. The source material was PBMCs. The receptor set was obtained from a woman aged 40 to 50 in good health and CMV-seropositive. Both conserved end residues are part of each CDR3. The D gene is left open where the match is weak. Not every row has a clone size; where given, it reads once, few, many or a size class.

j_gene	v_gene	d_gene	abundance	CDR3nt	CDR3aa
TRBJ2-3	TRBV7-8	-	few	TGTGCCAGCAGCTTGTCCTCAGATACGCAGTATTTT	CASSLSSDTQYF
TRBJ2-7	TRBV2	TRBD2	-	TGTGCCAGCAACCGGGAGGGAGAGAACGAGCAGTACTTC	CASNREGENEQYF
TRBJ1-1	TRBV25-1	-	-	TGTGCCAGCAGTGAATATGGGGAGGGATACACTGAAGCTTTCTTT	CASSEYGEGYTEAFF
TRBJ1-1	TRBV11-1	TRBD1	-	TGTGCCAGCAGCTTAGGGACAGGGGCTCAGAACACTGAAGCTTTCTTT	CASSLGTGAQNTEAFF
TRBJ1-5	TRBV6-1	-	few	TGTGCCAGCAGTGTTTGGCAGAATAGCAATCAGCCCCAGCATTTT	CASSVWQNSNQPQHF
TRBJ1-1	TRBV29-1	-	-	TGCAGCGTTGAAAGAGGATTAAACACTGAAGCTTTCTTT	CSVERGLNTEAFF
TRBJ1-1	TRBV15	-	few	TGTGCCACCAGCAGAGATCGCGGGGGGCCAATTGAAGCTTTCTTT	CATSRDRGGPIEAFF
TRBJ2-5	TRBV18	-	-	TGTGCCAGCTCACCACCAGACTCGGACATTCTGGATAGCCAGTACTTC	CASSPPDSDILDSQYF
TRBJ2-7	TRBV2	-	-	TGTGCCAGCTTGGCCAGCGGGTCAGTAAACTCCTACGAGCAGTACTTC	CASLASGSVNSYEQYF
TRBJ2-2	TRBV7-3	TRBD2	-	TGTGCCAGCAGCCCAGGACTAGCGGGAGGTGGAGGGGAGCTGTTTTTT	CASSPGLAGGGGELFF
TRBJ2-5	TRBV7-3	TRBD1	few	TGTGCCAGCAGCCAGACAGGGGGCAAAGAGACCCAGTACTTC	CASSQTGGKETQYF
TRBJ2-5	TRBV15	-	-	TGTGCCACCAGCAGACGTAGAGAGACCCAGTACTTC	CATSRRRETQYF
TRBJ1-5	TRBV5-1	-	-	TGCGCCAGCAGCATGTCGGGACACAGGGAACAGCCCCAGCATTTT	CASSMSGHREQPQHF
TRBJ1-2	TRBV1	-	-	TGCACCAGCAGCCAAGATCGGAAGACAGTTTTGAAAACCTTC	CTSSQDRKTVLKTF
TRBJ2-2	TRBV19	TRBD2	-	TGTGCCACCAGAACCGGGACTAGCATCCGGGAGCTGTTTTTT	CATRTGTSIRELFF
TRBJ2-3	TRBV5-8	-	-	TGTGCCAGCAGCTTGGCCATACAAAACACAGATACGCAGTATTTT	CASSLAIQNTDTQYF
TRBJ2-7	TRBV4-1	-	-	TGCGCCAGCAGCCAAGATAGAGACATCCAAACCTACGAGCAGTACTTC	CASSQDRDIQTYEQYF
TRBJ2-5	TRBV7-3	TRBD2	-	TGTGCCAGCAGCCCCGGGACTAGTGAGACCCAGTACTTC	CASSPGTSETQYF
TRBJ1-2	TRBV28	TRBD1	-	TGTGCCAGCAGTTTATGGGTTTCAGGACAGGGGGCGTATAACTATGGCTACACCTTC	CASSLWVSGQGAYNYGYTF
TRBJ2-7	TRBV5-1	TRBD1	-	TGCGCCAGCAGCGTCGGGACAGGCTACGAGCAGTACTTC	CASSVGTGYEQYF
TRBJ1-1	TRBV9	TRBD1	-	TGTGCCAGCAGCGCCCCCCAGGGGGCTCTCACTGAAGCTTTCTTT	CASSAPQGALTEAFF
TRBJ2-3	TRBV2	TRBD2	-	TGTGCCAGCAGTGAATTGGGGGGGGGAGCCACAGATACGCAGTATTTT	CASSELGGGATDTQYF
TRBJ1-1	TRBV5-1	-	few	TGCGCCAGCAGCTTGGACTTCATCACTGAAGCTTTCTTT	CASSLDFITEAFF
TRBJ2-7	TRBV5-5	-	once	TGTGCCAGCAGCCCTTCGGCAGGGCGGGATTACGAGCAGTACTTC	CASSPSAGRDYEQYF
TRBJ2-7	TRBV7-9	TRBD2	-	TGTGCCAGCAGCTTAGGACGGTCTAGCGGGAAGGCGAGCGAGCAGTACTTC	CASSLGRSSGKASEQYF
TRBJ2-1	TRBV5-1	TRBD1	-	TGCGCCAGCAGCTTGGAAGGACAGGCCTACAATGAGCAGTTCTTC	CASSLEGQAYNEQFF
TRBJ2-1	TRBV27	TRBD2	once	TGTGCCAGCAACATTAAGCCGGGACTAGTATACAATGAGCAGTTCTTC	CASNIKPGLVYNEQFF
TRBJ2-3	TRBV6-6	TRBD2	-	TGTGCCAGCAATCTCTTAGCGGGAGTTGCAGATACGCAGTATTTT	CASNLLAGVADTQYF
TRBJ2-3	TRBV9	TRBD2	-	TGTGCCAGCAGCCTCCTAGCGGTATACACAGATACGCAGTATTTT	CASSLLAVYTDTQYF
TRBJ2-2	TRBV11-2	TRBD2	-	TGTGCCAGCAGCTTAGTAGGGCTAGCGGAACTAACCGGGGAGCTGTTTTTT	CASSLVGLAELTGELFF
TRBJ2-7	TRBV30	TRBD1	-	TGTGCCTGGCGTCGGGACAGCTACGAGCAGTACTTC	CAWRRDSYEQYF
TRBJ2-3	TRBV5-4	TRBD2	-	TGTGCCAGCAGCTTCGGCGGGAGTAGGACAGATACGCAGTATTTT	CASSFGGSRTDTQYF
TRBJ1-1	TRBV9	TRBD1	-	TGTGCCAGCAGCGGCGGGACAGCGGAATTTGAAGCTTTCTTT	CASSGGTAEFEAFF
TRBJ2-7	TRBV19	TRBD1	-	TGTGCCAGTAGTGCGACAGGGGTGAAGGCCTACGAGCAGTACTTC	CASSATGVKAYEQYF
TRBJ2-2	TRBV11-2	-	-	TGTGCCAGCAGCTCAAGCGGGACAACAAACACCGGGGAGCTGTTTTTT	CASSSSGTTNTGELFF
TRBJ1-2	TRBV7-2	TRBD1	-	TGTGCCAGCAGCTTAGAGCCAGGGGGGATAGGTGGCTACACCTTC	CASSLEPGGIGGYTF
TRBJ2-3	TRBV5-6	-	-	TGTGCCAGCAGCTTGGTGAGCAGCACAGATACGCAGTATTTT	CASSLVSSTDTQYF
TRBJ1-4	TRBV28	TRBD1	-	TGTGCCAGCAGTTCCCCGAAATATGGACAGGCGCTTAATGAAAAACTGTTTTTT	CASSSPKYGQALNEKLFF
TRBJ2-4	TRBV28	-	few	TGTGCCAGCAGTTTACCCCGGGTACTAGCCAAAAACATTCAGTACTTC	CASSLPRVLAKNIQYF
TRBJ2-5	TRBV9	-	once	TGTGCCAGCAGTGACGGGACTCCCCAAGAGACCCAGTACTTC	CASSDGTPQETQYF
TRBJ2-2	TRBV27	-	-	TGTGCCAGCAGTTATGGACTCCTCACCGGGGAGCTGTTTTTT	CASSYGLLTGELFF
TRBJ2-5	TRBV7-8	-	few	TGTGCCAGCAGCTTACTCCCGGACAGACAAGAGACCCAGTACTTC	CASSLLPDRQETQYF